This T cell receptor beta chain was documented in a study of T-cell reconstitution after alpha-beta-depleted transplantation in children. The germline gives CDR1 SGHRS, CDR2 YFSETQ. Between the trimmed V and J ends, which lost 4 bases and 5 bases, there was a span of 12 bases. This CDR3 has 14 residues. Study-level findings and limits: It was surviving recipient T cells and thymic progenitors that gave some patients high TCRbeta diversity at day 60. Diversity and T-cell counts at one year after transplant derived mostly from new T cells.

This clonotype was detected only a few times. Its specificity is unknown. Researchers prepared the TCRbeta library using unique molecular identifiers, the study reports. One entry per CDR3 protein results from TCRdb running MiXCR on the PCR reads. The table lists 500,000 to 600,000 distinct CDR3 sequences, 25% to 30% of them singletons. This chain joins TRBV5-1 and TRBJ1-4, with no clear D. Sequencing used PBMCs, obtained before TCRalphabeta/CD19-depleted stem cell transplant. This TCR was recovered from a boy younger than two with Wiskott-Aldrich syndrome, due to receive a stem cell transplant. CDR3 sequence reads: CASSVAGPNEKLFF. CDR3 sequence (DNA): TGCGCCAGCAGCGTCGCAGGCCCGAATGAAAAACTGTTTTTT. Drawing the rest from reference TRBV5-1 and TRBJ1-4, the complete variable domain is KAGVTQTPRYLIKTRGQQVTLSCSPISGHRSVSWYQQTPGQGLQFLFEYFSETQRNKGNFPGRFSGRQFSNSRSEMNVSTLELGDSALYLCASSVAGPNEKLFFGSGTQLSVL.